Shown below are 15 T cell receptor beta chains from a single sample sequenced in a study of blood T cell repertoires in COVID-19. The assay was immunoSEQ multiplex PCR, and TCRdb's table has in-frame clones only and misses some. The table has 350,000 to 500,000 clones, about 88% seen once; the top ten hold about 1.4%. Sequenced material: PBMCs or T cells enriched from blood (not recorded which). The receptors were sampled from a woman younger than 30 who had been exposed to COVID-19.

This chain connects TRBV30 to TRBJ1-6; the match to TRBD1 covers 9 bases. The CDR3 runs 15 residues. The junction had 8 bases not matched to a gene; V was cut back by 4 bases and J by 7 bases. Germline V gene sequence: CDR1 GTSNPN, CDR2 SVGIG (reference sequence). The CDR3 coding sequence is TGTGCCTGGAAAGAGGGGGACAGGGACAATTCACCCCTCCACTTT. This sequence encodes CAWKEGDRDNSPLHF.

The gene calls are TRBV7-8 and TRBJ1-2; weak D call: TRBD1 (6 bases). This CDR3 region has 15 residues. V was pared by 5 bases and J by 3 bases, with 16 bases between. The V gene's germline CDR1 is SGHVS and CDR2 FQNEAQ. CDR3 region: CASSPNRAPDYGYTF. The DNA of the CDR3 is TGTGCCAGCAGCCCCAACAGGGCTCCTGACTATGGCTACACCTTC.

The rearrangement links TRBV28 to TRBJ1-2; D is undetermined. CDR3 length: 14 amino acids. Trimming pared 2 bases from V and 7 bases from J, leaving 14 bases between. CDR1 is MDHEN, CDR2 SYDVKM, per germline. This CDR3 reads CASSLNGQYGGYTF. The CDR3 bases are TGTGCCAGCAGTTTAAATGGGCAGTATGGTGGCTACACCTTC.

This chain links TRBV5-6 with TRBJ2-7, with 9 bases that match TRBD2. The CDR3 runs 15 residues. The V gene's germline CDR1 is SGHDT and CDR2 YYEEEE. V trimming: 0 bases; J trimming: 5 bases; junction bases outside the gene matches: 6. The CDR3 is CASSLARGGIDEQYF. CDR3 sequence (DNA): TGTGCCAGCAGCTTGGCGCGGGGGGGCATCGACGAGCAGTACTTC. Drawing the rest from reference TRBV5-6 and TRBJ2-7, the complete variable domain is DAGVTQSPTHLIKTRGQQVTLRCSPKSGHDTVSWYQQALGQGPQFIFQYYEEEERQRGNFPDRFSGHQFPNYSSELNVNALLLGDSALYLCASSLARGGIDEQYFGPGTRLTVT.

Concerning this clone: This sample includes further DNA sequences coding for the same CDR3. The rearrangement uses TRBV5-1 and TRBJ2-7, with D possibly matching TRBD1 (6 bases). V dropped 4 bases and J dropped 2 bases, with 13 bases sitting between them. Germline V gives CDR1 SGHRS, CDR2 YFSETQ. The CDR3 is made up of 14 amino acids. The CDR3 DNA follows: TGCGCCAGCAGCATCCAGACAGGAGCCTACGAGCAGTACTTC. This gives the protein CASSIQTGAYEQYF.

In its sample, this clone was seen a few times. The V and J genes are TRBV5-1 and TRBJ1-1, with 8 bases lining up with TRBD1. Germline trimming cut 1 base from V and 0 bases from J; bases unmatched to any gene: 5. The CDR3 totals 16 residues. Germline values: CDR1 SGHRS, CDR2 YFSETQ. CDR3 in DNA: TGCGCCAGCAGCTTGAACGTGGGACAGGTGAACACTGAAGCTTTCTTT. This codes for CASSLNVGQVNTEAFF.

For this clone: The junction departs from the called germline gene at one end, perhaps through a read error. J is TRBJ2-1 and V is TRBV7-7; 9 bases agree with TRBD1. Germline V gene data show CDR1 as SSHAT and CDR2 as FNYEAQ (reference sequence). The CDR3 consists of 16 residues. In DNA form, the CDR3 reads TGTGCTAGCAGCTTAAAGGGGGGGACAGGGTCCAATGAGCAGTTCTTC. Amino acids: CASSLKGGTGSNEQFF.

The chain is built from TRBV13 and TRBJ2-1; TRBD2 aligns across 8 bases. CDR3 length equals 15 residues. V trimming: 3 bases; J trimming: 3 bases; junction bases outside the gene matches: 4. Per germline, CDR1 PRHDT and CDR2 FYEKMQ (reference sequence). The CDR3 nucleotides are TGTGCCAGCAGCTTCGGGCGGGGGGTCTACAATGAGCAGTTCTTC. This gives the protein CASSFGRGVYNEQFF.

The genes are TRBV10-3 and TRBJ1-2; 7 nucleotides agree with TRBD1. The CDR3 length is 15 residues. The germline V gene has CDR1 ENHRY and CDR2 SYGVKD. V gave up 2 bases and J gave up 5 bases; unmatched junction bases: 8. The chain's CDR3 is CAISETGTASYGYTF. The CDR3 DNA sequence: TGTGCCATCAGTGAGACCGGGACAGCCAGTTATGGCTACACCTTC.

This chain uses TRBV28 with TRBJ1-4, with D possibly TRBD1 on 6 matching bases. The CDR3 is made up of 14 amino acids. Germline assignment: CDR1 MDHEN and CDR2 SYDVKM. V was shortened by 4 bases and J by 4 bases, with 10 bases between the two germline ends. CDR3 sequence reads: CASSSGQHNEKLFF. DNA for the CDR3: TGTGCCAGCAGTTCTGGACAGCATAATGAAAAACTGTTTTTT. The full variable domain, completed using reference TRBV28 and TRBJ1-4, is DVKVTQSSRYLVKRTGEKVFLECVQDMDHENMFWYRQDPGLGLRLIYFSYDVKMKEKGDIPEGYSVSREKKERFSLILESASTNQTSMYLCASSSGQHNEKLFFGSGTQLSVL.

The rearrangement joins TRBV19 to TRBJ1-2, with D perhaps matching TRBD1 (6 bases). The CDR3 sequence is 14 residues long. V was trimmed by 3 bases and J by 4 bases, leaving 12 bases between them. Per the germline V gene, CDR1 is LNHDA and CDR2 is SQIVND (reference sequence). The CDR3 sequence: CASSMARGSYGYTF. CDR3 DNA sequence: TGTGCCAGTAGTATGGCCAGGGGCAGCTATGGCTACACCTTC.

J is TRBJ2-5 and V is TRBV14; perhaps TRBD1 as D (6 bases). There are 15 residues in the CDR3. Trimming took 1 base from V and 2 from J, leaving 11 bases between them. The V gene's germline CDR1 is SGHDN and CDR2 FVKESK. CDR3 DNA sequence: TGTGCCAGCAGCCAAGCTTACGGACAGCAAGAGACCCAGTACTTC. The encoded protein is CASSQAYGQQETQYF.

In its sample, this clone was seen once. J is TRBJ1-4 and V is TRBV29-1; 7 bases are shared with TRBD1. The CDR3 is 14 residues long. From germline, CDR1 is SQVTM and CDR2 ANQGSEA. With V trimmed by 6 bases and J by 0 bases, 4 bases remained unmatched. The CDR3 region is CSVDTGATNEKLFF. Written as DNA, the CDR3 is TGCAGCGTCGATACAGGGGCAACTAATGAAAAACTGTTTTTT.

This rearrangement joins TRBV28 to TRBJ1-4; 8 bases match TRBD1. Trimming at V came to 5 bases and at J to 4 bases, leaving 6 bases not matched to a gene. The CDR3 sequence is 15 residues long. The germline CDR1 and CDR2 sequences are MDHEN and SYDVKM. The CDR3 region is CASSLGQGGNEKLFF. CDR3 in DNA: TGTGCCAGCAGTCTCGGACAGGGTGGTAATGAAAAACTGTTTTTT.

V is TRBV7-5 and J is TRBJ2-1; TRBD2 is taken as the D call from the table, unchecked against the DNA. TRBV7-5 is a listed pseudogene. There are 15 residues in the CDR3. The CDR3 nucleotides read TGTGTCAGACGTAGCGGGAGGTCCTACTACAATGAGCAGTTCTTC. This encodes CVRRSGRSYYNEQFF.